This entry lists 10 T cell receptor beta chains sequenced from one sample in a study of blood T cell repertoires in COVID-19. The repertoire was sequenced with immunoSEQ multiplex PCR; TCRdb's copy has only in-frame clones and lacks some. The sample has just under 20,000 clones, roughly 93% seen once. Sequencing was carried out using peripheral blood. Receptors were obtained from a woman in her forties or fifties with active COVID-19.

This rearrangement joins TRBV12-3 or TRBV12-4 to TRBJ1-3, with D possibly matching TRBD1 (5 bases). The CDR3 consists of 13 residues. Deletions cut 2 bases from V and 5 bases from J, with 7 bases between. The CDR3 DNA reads TGTGCCAGCAGTTTATCAGGGAGAAACACCATATATTTT. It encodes CASSLSGRNTIYF.

The CDR3 loop reads CASSTGQGNYGYTF. The CDR3, as DNA: TGCGCCAGCAGCACCGGACAGGGGAACTATGGCTACACCTTC. The V call is TRBV5-1, the J call TRBJ1-2, with 9 bases lining up with TRBD1. The CDR3 loop spans 14 amino acids. V was clipped by 4 bases and J by 2 bases; unmatched bases: 3. Germline V CDR1 and CDR2: SGHRS, YFSETQ. Drawing the rest from reference TRBV5-1 and TRBJ1-2, the complete variable domain is KAGVTQTPRYLIKTRGQQVTLSCSPISGHRSVSWYQQTPGQGLQFLFEYFSETQRNKGNFPGRFSGRQFSNSRSEMNVSTLELGDSALYLCASSTGQGNYGYTFGSGTRLTVV.

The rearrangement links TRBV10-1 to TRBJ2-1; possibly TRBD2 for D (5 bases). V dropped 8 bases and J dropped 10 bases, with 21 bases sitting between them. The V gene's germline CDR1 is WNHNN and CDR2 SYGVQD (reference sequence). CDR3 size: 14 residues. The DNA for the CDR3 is TGCGCCAGCCAGAACGCGACGGAGGTCGGGGAGCAGTTCTTC. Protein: CASQNATEVGEQFF.

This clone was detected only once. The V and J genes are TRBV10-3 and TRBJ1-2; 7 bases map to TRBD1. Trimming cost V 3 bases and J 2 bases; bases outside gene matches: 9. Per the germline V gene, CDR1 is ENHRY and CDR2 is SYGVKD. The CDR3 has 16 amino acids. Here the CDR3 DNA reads TGTGCCATCAGTGAAAGGGGGCTAATTTCCAACTATGGCTACACCTTC. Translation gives CAISERGLISNYGYTF.

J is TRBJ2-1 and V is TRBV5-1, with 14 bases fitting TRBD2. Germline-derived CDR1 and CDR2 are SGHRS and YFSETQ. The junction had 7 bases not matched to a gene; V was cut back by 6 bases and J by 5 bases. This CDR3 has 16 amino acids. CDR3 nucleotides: TGCGCCAGCAAGGGACTAGCGGGAGATGGGAACAATGAGCAGTTCTTC. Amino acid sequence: CASKGLAGDGNNEQFF.

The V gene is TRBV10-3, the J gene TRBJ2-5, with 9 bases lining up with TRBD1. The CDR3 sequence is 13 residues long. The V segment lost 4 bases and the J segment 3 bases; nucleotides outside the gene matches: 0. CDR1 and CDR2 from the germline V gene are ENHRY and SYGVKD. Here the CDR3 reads CAISGTGEETQYF. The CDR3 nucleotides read TGTGCCATCAGTGGGACAGGGGAAGAGACCCAGTACTTC.

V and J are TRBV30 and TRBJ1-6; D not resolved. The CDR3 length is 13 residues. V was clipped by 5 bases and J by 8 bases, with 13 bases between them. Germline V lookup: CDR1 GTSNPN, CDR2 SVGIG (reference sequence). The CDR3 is CAWAGKVDSPLHF. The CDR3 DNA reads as TGTGCCTGGGCCGGGAAGGTGGATTCACCCCTCCACTTT. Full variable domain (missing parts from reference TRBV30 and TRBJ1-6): SQTIHQWPATLVQPVGSPLSLECTVEGTSNPNLYWYRQAAGRGLQLLFYSVGIGQISSEVPQNLSASRPQDRQFILSSKKLLLSDSGFYLCAWAGKVDSPLHFGNGTRLTVT.

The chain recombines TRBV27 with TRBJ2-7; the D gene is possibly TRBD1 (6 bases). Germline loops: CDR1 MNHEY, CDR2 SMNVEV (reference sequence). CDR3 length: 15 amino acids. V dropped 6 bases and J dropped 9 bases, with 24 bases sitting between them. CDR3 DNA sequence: TGTGCCAGCAGACCCACAGGGAAATCCTACGAGGGGCAGTACTTC. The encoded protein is CASRPTGKSYEGQYF.

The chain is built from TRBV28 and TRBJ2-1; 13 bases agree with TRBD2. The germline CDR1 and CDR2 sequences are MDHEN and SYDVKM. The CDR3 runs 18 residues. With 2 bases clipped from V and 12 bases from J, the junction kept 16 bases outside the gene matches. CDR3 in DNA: TGTGCCAGCAGTTTAATCGAGGGGGGGACTAGCGGGACTCCCAGGCAGTTCTTC. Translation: CASSLIEGGTSGTPRQFF. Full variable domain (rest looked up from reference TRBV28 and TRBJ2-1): DVKVTQSSRYLVKRTGEKVFLECVQDMDHENMFWYRQDPGLGLRLIYFSYDVKMKEKGDIPEGYSVSREKKERFSLILESASTNQTSMYLCASSLIEGGTSGTPRQFFGPGTRLTVL.

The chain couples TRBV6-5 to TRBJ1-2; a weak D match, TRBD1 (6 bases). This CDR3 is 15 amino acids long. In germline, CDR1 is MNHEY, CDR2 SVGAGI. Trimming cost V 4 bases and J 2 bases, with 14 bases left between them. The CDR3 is CASSSPTGSNYGYTF. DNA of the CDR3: TGTGCCAGCAGTTCCCCGACAGGATCAAACTATGGCTACACCTTC.